The 13 T cell receptor beta chains below were found in one sample sequenced in a study of blood T cell repertoires in COVID-19. TCRdb's copy holds only in-frame clones and misses some; the assay was immunoSEQ multiplex PCR. The sample records about 140,000 clones, more than 80% being singletons. Material for sequencing was PBMCs or T cells enriched from blood (not recorded which). Receptors were obtained from a man aged 45-65 years who had recovered from COVID-19.

For the CDR3, the DNA is TGTGCCACCCGGACTAGCGGGCTCACAGATACGCAGTATTTT. It specifies CATRTSGLTDTQYF. The J gene is TRBJ2-3, the V gene TRBV24-1; 11 bases are shared with TRBD2. This CDR3 is 14 amino acids long. The V gene end was trimmed by 9 bases and the J gene end by 2 bases; junction bases not matched to a gene: 3. Germline CDR1 is KGHDR and CDR2 is SFDVKD.

V is TRBV10-1 and J is TRBJ2-7; 9 bases are shared with TRBD1. CDR1 is WNHNN and CDR2 is SYGVQD in the germline V gene (reference sequence). The CDR3 totals 15 residues. Trimming removed 6 bases from V and 0 bases from J; junction bases left unmatched: 6. DNA of the CDR3: TGCGCCAGCAGAGTCGACAGGGGGGACTCCTACGAGCAGTACTTC. Protein sequence: CASRVDRGDSYEQYF.

V and J are TRBV5-1 and TRBJ1-2, with TRBD1 identical over 8 bases. Trimming removed 3 bases from V and 0 bases from J; junction bases left unmatched: 7. The germline CDR1 and CDR2 sequences are SGHRS and YFSETQ. CDR3 length equals 16 residues. The chain's CDR3 is CASSSTGQGANYGYTF. Here the CDR3 DNA reads TGCGCCAGCAGCTCAACCGGACAGGGCGCTAACTATGGCTACACCTTC. Full variable domain (rest looked up from reference TRBV5-1 and TRBJ1-2): KAGVTQTPRYLIKTRGQQVTLSCSPISGHRSVSWYQQTPGQGLQFLFEYFSETQRNKGNFPGRFSGRQFSNSRSEMNVSTLELGDSALYLCASSSTGQGANYGYTFGSGTRLTVV.

The CDR3 DNA reads TGTGCCAGTGCTCCTCGGACAGGGGCAGATACGCAGTATTTT. Translated: CASAPRTGADTQYF. J is TRBJ2-3 and V is TRBV19; 9 nucleotides agree with TRBD1. CDR3 length equals 14 residues. CDR1 and CDR2 (germline): LNHDA, SQIVND (reference sequence). With V trimmed by 8 bases and J by 4 bases, 7 bases remained unmatched.

The chain employs TRBV6-5 and TRBJ2-5; tentative D call: TRBD2 (6 bases). The V end lost 5 bases, the J end lost 4 bases, and 14 bases lay between the germline ends. The CDR3 is 14 amino acids. In germline, CDR1 is MNHEY, CDR2 SVGAGI. CDR3 DNA sequence: TGTGCCAGCAGTCATCGGGAGCTCGGAGAGACCCAGTACTTC. Its protein is CASSHRELGETQYF.

The gene calls are TRBV6-6 and TRBJ2-2; 12 bases align to TRBD2. The trim removed 7 bases at V and 7 bases at J, leaving 7 bases unmatched. CDR3 size: 15 residues. Germline V gene data show CDR1 as MNHNY and CDR2 as SVGAGI (reference sequence). The CDR3 loop reads CASKASGGADGELFF. In DNA form, the CDR3 reads TGTGCCAGCAAGGCTAGCGGGGGGGCCGACGGGGAGCTGTTTTTT.

This chain joins TRBV2 and TRBJ1-2; TRBD1 might be the D (5 bases). CDR3 size: 12 residues. V gave up 8 bases and J gave up 2 bases, with 9 bases separating them. CDR1 SNHLY and CDR2 FYNNEI come from the germline V gene. The CDR3 DNA reads as TGTGCCAGCGCGGGGCTAAACTATGGCTACACCTTC. Amino acids: CASAGLNYGYTF.

The gene calls are TRBV5-1 and TRBJ2-3, with a weak D call TRBD2 (6 bases). Germline CDR1 reads SGHRS; CDR2 reads YFSETQ. Trimming removed 1 base from V and 1 base from J, with 13 bases in between. The CDR3 has 16 amino acids. The CDR3, as DNA: TGCGCCAGCAGCTTGAGGGGCGGGACTGGCACAGATACGCAGTATTTT. Translated, it gives CASSLRGGTGTDTQYF.

V and J are TRBV27 and TRBJ2-5, with a tentative D call TRBD2 (5 bases). The germline V and J ends were trimmed by 2 bases and 4 bases, with 14 bases remaining between them. The CDR3 is 15 amino acids. Germline CDR1 reads MNHEY; CDR2 reads SMNVEV (reference sequence). The CDR3 DNA is TGTGCCAGCAGTTTACGCGTTGGTCGGGGAGAGACCCAGTACTTC. It encodes CASSLRVGRGETQYF.

In nucleotides, the CDR3 is TGCAGCGTTGAAGGGGTCAGCGGGAGGGCCAGTCGGGATACGCAGTATTTT. Residues: CSVEGVSGRASRDTQYF. This chain joins TRBV29-1 and TRBJ2-3; the match to TRBD2 covers 10 bases. CDR1 SQVTM and CDR2 ANQGSEA come from the germline V gene. V trimming: 1 base; J trimming: 6 bases; junction bases outside the gene matches: 13. The CDR3 contains 17 residues.

This clone was counted a few times. The J gene is TRBJ2-6, the V gene TRBV28; D is unresolved. Trimming stripped 2 bases from V and 3 bases from J, with 8 bases between. Germline V gene lookup returns CDR1 MDHEN and CDR2 SYDVKM. The CDR3 runs 15 residues. CDR3 sequence reads: CASSLAAVGANVLTF. DNA for the CDR3: TGTGCCAGCAGTTTAGCGGCCGTTGGGGCCAACGTCCTGACTTTC.

The chain links TRBV6-5 to TRBJ2-1; TRBD2 might be the D (7 bases). The V gene lost 7 bases and the J gene lost 0 bases, with 10 bases spanning the gap. The germline V gene encodes CDR1 MNHEY and CDR2 SVGAGI. The CDR3 has 14 residues. The CDR3 coding sequence is TGTGCCAGCAAAAGGGGGGGCTCCTACAATGAGCAGTTCTTC. As protein: CASKRGGSYNEQFF.

The chain employs TRBV3-1 (or the pseudogene TRBV3-2) and TRBJ1-3, with TRBD1 matching 7 bases. The germline V gene has CDR1 LGHDT and CDR2 YNNKEL (reference sequence). V trimming: 4 bases; J trimming: 0 bases; junction bases outside the gene matches: 9. The CDR3 is made up of 17 amino acids. The CDR3 nucleotides are TGTGCCAGCAGCCGACGCCGCCGGGACAGCTCTGGAAACACCATATATTTT. This sequence encodes CASSRRRRDSSGNTIYF.